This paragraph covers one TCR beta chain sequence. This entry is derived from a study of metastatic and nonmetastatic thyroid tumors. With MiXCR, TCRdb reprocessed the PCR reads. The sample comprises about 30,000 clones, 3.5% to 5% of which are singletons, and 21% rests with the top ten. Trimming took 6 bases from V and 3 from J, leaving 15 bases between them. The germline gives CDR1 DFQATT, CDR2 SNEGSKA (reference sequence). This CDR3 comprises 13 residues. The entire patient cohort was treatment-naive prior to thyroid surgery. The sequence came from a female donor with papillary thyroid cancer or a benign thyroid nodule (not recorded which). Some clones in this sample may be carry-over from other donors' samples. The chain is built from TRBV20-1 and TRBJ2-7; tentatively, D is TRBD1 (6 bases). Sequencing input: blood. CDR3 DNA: TGCAGTGCCCGAGGGACATTCGACTACGAGCAGTACTTC. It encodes CSARGTFDYEQYF.